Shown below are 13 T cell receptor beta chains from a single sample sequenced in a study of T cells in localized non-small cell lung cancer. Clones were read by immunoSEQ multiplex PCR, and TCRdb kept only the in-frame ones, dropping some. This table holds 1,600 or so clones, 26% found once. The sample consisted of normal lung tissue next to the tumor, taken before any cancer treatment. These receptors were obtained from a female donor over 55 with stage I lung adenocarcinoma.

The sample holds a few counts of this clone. In nucleotides, the CDR3 is TGTGCCAGCAGAGCTAGCGGGACAGGAAAATACGAGCAGTACTTC. It codes for CASRASGTGKYEQYF. This sequence joins TRBV9 and TRBJ2-7; tentatively, D is TRBD2 (9 bases). CDR3 length: 15 residues. Deletions cut 5 bases from V and 4 bases from J, with 19 bases between. CDR1 is SGDLS and CDR2 is YYNGEE in the germline V gene.

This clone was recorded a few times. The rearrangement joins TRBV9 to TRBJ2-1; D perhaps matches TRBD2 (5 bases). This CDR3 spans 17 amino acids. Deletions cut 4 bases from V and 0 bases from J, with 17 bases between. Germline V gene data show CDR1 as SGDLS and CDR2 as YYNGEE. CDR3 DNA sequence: TGTGCCAGCAGCTTTCGCCACGCTACTAGCTCCTACAATGAGCAGTTCTTC. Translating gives CASSFRHATSSYNEQFF.

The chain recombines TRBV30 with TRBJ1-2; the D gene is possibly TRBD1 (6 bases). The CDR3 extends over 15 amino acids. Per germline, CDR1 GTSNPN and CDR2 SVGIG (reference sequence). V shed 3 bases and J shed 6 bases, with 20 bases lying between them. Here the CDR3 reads CAWSGNQGPLDGYTF. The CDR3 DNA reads TGTGCCTGGAGCGGGAACCAGGGGCCCCTGGATGGCTACACCTTC.

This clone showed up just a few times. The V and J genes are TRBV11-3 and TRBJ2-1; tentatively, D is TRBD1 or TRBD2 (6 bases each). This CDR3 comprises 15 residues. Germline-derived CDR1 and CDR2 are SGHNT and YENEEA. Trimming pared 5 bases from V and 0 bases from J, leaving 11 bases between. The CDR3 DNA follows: TGTGCCAGCAGCCGTGGGGGGCCCTCCTACAATGAGCAGTTCTTC. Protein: CASSRGGPSYNEQFF.

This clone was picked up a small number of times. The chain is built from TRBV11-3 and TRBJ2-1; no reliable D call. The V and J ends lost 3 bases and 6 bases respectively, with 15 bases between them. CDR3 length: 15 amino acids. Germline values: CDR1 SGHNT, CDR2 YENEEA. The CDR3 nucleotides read TGTGCCAGCAGCTTGGCCAGCGCCAACCCCAATGAGCAGTTCTTC. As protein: CASSLASANPNEQFF.

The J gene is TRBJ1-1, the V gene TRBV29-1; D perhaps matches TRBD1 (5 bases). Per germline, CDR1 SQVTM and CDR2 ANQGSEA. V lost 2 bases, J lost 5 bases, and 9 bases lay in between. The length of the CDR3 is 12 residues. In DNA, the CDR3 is TGCAGCGTTGAAAAGGGGTTGACTGAAGCTTTCTTT. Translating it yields CSVEKGLTEAFF.

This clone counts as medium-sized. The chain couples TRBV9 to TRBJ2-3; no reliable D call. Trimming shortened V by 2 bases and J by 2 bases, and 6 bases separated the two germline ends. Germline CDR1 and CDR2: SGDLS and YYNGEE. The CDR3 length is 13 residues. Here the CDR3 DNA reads TGTGCCAGCAGCGTCCTCAACACAGATACGCAGTATTTT. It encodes CASSVLNTDTQYF.

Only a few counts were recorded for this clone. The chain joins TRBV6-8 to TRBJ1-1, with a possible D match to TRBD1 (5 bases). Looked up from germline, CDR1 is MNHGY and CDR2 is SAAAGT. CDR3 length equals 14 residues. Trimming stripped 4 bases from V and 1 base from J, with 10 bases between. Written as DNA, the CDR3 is TGTGCCAGCAGTTCCCCGCAGGGGAACACTGAAGCTTTCTTT. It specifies CASSSPQGNTEAFF.

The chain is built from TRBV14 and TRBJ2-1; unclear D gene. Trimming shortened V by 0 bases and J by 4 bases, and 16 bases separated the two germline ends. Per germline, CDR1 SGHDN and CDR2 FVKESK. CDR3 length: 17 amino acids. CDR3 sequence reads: CASSQERPTVGYNEQFF. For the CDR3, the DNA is TGTGCCAGCAGCCAAGAACGACCAACTGTTGGATACAATGAGCAGTTCTTC.

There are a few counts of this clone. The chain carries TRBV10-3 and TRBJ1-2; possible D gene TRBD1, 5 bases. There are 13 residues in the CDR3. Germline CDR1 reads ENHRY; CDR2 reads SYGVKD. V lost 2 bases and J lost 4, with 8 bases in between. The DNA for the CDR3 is TGTGCCATCAGTGAGGGGGCCTTCTATGGCTACACCTTC. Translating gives CAISEGAFYGYTF.

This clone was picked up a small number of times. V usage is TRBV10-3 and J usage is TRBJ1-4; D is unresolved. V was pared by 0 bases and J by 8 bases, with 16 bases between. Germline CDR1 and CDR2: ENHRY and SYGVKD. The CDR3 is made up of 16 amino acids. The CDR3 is CAISESPGPSREKLFF. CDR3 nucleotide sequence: TGTGCCATCAGTGAGTCCCCCGGCCCTTCTCGGGAAAAACTGTTTTTT.

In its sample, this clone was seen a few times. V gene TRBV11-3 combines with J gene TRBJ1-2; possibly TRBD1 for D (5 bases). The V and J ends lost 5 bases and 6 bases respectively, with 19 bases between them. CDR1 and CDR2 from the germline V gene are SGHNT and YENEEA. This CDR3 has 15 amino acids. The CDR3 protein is CASSPVKGVADGYTF. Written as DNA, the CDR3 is TGTGCCAGCAGCCCGGTGAAAGGGGTGGCCGATGGCTACACCTTC.

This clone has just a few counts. CDR3 protein: CASSVSSGGQETQYF. The CDR3 region has the DNA TGTGCCAGCAGCGTTAGTAGTGGGGGGCAGGAGACCCAGTACTTC. This chain connects TRBV9 to TRBJ2-5; possibly TRBD1 or TRBD2 for D (6 bases each). V dropped 2 bases and J dropped 5 bases, with 16 bases sitting between them. In germline, CDR1 is SGDLS, CDR2 YYNGEE. CDR3 length equals 15 residues.